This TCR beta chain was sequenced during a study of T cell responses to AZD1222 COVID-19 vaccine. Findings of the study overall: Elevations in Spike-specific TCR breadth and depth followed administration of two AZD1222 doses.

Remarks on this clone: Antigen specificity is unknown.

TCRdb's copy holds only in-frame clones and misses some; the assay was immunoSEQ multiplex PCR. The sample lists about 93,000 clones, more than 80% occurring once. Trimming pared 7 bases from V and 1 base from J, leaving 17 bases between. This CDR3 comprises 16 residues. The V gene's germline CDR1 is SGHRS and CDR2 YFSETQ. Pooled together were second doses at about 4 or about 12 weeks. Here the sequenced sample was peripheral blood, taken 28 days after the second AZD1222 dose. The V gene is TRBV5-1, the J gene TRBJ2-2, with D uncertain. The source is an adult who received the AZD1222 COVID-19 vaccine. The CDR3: CASRRYMGENTGELFF. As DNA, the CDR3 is TGCGCCAGCCGACGTTACATGGGCGAGAACACCGGGGAGCTGTTTTTT.